Sequencing of this TCR beta chain was carried out in a study of T cells in narcolepsy. The method was immunoSEQ multiplex PCR; TCRdb's version includes in-frame clones alone and lacks a portion of them. The table includes some 20,000 clones, around 86% detected once. The length of the CDR3 is 16 residues. CDR1 is SGHVS and CDR2 is FQNEAQ in the germline V gene. V shed 5 bases and J 0 bases; nucleotides not matched to a gene: 2. The table lists this clone with a count of one. The rearrangement links TRBV7-8 to TRBJ2-2, with 11 bases lining up with TRBD2. The sequenced sample consisted of memory (CD45RA-) CD4+ T cells from blood. The sequence came from a human donor in good health. Written as DNA, the CDR3 is TGTGCCAGCAGCCCGACTAGCGGGACGAACACCGGGGAGCTGTTTTTT. This encodes CASSPTSGTNTGELFF. Full variable domain (remainder filled in from reference TRBV7-8 and TRBJ2-2): GAGVSQSPRYKVAKRGQDVALRCDPISGHVSLFWYQQALGQGPEFLTYFQNEAQLDKSGLPSDRFFAERPEGSVSTLKIQRTQQEDSAVYLCASSPTSGTNTGELFFGEGSRLTVL.